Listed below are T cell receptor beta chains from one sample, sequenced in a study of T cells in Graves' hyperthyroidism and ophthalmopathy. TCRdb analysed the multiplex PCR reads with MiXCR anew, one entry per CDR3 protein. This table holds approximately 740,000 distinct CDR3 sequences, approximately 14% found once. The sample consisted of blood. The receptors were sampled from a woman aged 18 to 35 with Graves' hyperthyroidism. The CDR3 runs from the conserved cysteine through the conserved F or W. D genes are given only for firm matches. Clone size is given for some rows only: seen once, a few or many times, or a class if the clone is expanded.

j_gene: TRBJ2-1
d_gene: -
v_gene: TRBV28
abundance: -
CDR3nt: TGTGCCAGCAGTTTTTTGCCCAGCAGCTCCTACAATGAGCAGTTCTTC
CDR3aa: CASSFLPSSSYNEQFF

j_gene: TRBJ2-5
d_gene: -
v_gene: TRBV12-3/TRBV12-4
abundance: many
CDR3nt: TGTGCCAGCAGTCGGAATGGAGGCCAAGAGACCCAGTACTTC
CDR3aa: CASSRNGGQETQYF

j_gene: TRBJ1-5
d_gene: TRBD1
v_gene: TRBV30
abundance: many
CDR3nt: TGTGCCTGGAATACAGGGGACAATCAGCCCCAGCATTTT
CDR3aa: CAWNTGDNQPQHF

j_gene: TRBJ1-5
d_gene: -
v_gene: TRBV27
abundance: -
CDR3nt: TGTGCCAGCGCACGGATCGATAGCAATCAGCCCCAGCATTTT
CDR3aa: CASARIDSNQPQHF

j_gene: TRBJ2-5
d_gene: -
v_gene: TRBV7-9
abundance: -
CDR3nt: TGTGCCAGCAGCCGGGGATACAGGGAGGTGGGACAAGAGACCCAGTACTTC
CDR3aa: CASSRGYREVGQETQYF

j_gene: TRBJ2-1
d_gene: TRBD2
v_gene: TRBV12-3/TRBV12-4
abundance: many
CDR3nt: TGTGCCAGCACCCTGACTAGCGGGAGCTACAATGAGCAGTTCTTC
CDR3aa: CASTLTSGSYNEQFF

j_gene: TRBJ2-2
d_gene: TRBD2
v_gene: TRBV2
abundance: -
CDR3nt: TGTGCCAGCAGTGAGCCGGGACTAGCGGACACCGGGGAGCTGTTTTTT
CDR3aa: CASSEPGLADTGELFF

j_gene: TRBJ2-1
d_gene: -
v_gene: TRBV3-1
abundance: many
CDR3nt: TGTGCCAGCAGCCAAAGAGACGGGAAGCAGTTCTTC
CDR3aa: CASSQRDGKQFF

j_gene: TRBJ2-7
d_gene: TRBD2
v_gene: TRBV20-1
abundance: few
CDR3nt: TGCAGTGCAAGACTAGCGGGAGTTTCCGAGCAGTACTTC
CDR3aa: CSARLAGVSEQYF

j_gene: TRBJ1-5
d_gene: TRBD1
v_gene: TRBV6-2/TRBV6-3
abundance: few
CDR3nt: TGTGCCAGCAGCGGGGACAGGGCGCTCAATCAGCCCCAGCATTTT
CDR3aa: CASSGDRALNQPQHF

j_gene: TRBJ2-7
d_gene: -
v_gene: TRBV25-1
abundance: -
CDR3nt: TGTGCCAGCAGTGAGATTGGACAGCGGGGCGAGCAGTACTTC
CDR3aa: CASSEIGQRGEQYF

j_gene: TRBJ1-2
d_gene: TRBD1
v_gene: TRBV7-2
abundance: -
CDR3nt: TGTGCCAGCAGCCCAGAATTCCAGGGGGCATCTGGCTACACCTTC
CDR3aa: CASSPEFQGASGYTF

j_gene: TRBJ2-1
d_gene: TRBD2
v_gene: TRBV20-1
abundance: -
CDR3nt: TGCAGTGCTAGAGCCCCTAGCGGGAGTTACAATGAGCAGTTCTTC
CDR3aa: CSARAPSGSYNEQFF

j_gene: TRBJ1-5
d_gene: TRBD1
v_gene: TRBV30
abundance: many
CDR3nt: TGTGCCTGGAGCCCGGACAGGATCTATAGCAATCAGCCCCAGCATTTT
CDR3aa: CAWSPDRIYSNQPQHF

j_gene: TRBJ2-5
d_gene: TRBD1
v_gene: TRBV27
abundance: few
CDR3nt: TGTGCCAGCAGTTTGGTTCGACAGGGTGAGACCCGGTACTTC
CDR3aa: CASSLVRQGETRYF

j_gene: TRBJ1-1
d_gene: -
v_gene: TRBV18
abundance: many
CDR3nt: TGTGCCAGCTCTGGGAGGTCTGAAGCTTTCTTT
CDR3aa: CASSGRSEAFF

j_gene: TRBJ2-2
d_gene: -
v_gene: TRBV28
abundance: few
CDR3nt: TGTGCCAGCAGTTTTCCGGGAGCCAACACCGGGGAGCTGTTTTTT
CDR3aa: CASSFPGANTGELFF

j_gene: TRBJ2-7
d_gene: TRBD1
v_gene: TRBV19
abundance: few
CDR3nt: TGTGCCAGTAGTACCGGGACAGGGCTATCCTACGAGCAGTACTTC
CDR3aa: CASSTGTGLSYEQYF

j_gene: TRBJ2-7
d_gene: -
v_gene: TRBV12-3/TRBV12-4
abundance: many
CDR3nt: TGTGCCAGCAGTTTAGCGCGGACTCGAACTAGTTACGAGCAGTACTTC
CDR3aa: CASSLARTRTSYEQYF

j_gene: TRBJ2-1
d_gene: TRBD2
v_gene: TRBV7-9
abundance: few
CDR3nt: TGTGCCAGCAGCTTAACTTTGGGACTGGGAGGGATCAATGAGCAGTTCTTC
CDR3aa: CASSLTLGLGGINEQFF

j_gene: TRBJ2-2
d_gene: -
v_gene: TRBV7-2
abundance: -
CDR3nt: TGTGCCAGCACACTTCTCTCCCGGGAGCTGTTTTTT
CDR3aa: CASTLLSRELFF

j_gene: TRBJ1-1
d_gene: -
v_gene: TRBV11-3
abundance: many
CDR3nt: TGTGCCAGCAGCCCCGGGCGGCGAAGTTCCATGAACACTGAAGCTTTCTTT
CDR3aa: CASSPGRRSSMNTEAFF

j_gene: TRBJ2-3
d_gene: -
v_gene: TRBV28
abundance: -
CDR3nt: TGTGCCAGCAGTTTATCCGGGAGTCCAGATACGCAGTATTTT
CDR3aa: CASSLSGSPDTQYF

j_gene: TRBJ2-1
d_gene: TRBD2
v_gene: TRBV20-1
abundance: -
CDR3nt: TGCAGTGCCCGAGGGGGTAGCGGGAGGGAAATATACAATGAGCAGTTCTTC
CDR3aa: CSARGGSGREIYNEQFF

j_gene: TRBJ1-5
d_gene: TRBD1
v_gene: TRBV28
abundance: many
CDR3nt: TGTGCCAGCAGTTTACGTTTCTCAGGGGGGGATCAGCCCCAGCATTTT
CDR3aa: CASSLRFSGGDQPQHF

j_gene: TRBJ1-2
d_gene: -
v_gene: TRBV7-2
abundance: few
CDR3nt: TGTGCCAGCAGCCACACCCGAGGGGGGGTACAGGGCTACACCTTC
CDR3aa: CASSHTRGGVQGYTF

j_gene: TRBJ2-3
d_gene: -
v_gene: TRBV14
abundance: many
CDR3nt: TGTGCCAGCAGCCAGGCTGACAGGAGAGATACGCAGTATTTT
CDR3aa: CASSQADRRDTQYF

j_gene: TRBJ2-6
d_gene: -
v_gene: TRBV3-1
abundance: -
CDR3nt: TGTGCCAGCAGCCAGCCGGGACTTGGGGCCAACGTCCTGACTTTC
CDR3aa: CASSQPGLGANVLTF

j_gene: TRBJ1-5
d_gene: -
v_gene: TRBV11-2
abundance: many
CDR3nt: TGTGCCAGCAGCTTAGATCACTGGCAGCCCCAGCATTTT
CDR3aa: CASSLDHWQPQHF

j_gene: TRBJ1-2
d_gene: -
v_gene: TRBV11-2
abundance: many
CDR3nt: TGTGCCAGCAGCGCTTATGGAGGTGGCTACACCTTC
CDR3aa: CASSAYGGGYTF

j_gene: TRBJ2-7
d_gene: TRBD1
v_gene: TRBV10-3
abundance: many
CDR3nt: TGTGCCATCAGTTCGGGACAGGGAAGCGAGCAGTACTTC
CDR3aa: CAISSGQGSEQYF

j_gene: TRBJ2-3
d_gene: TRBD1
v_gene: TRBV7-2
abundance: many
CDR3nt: TGTGCCAGTTTAACAGGGGCTCCCCCCTGGGATACGCAGTATTTT
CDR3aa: CASLTGAPPWDTQYF

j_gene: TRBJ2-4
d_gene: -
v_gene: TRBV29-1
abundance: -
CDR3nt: TGCAGCGTTGATGATAGGACGTTCTCTAAGATAGCCAAAAACATTCAGTACTTC
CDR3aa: CSVDDRTFSKIAKNIQYF

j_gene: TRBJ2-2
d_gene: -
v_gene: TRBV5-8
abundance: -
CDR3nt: TGTGCCAGCAGCTTGGAAAGTGATAACACCGGGGAGCTGTTTTTT
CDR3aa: CASSLESDNTGELFF

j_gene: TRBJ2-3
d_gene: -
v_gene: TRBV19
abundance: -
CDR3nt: TGTGCCAGTAGTCCCAGGATCGGAGATACGCAGTATTTT
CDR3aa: CASSPRIGDTQYF

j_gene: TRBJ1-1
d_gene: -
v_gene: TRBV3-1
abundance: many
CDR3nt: TGTGCCAGCAGCCATGGGCAGGGAAAAGCTTTCTTT
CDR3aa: CASSHGQGKAFF

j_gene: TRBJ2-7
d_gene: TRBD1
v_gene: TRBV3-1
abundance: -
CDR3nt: TGTGCCAGCAGCCCGTGGGACAGGGAGACGGGGGAGCAGTACTTC
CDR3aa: CASSPWDRETGEQYF

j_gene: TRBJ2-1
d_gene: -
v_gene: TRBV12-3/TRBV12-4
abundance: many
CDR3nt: TGTGCCAGCAGTTTCCGGTGGGGGGCCTACAATGAGCAGTTCTTC
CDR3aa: CASSFRWGAYNEQFF

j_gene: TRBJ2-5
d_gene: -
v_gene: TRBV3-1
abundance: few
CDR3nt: TGTGCCAGCAGCCAAGAGTTTACAGGTCAAGAGACCCAGTACTTC
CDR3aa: CASSQEFTGQETQYF

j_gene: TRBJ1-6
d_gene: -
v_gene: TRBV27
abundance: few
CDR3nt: TGTGCCAGCAGTCTAGCGGTCCGGAATTCACCCCTCCACTTT
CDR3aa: CASSLAVRNSPLHF

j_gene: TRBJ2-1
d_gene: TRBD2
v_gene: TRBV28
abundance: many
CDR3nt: TGTGCCAGCACCATAGGACTAGCGGGAGGACCCCCCTACAATGAGCAGTTCTTC
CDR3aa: CASTIGLAGGPPYNEQFF

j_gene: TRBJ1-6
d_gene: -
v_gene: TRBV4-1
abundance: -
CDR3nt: TGCGCCAGCAGCCAAGATTACGGCGGAGGATATTCACCCCTCCACTTT
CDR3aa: CASSQDYGGGYSPLHF

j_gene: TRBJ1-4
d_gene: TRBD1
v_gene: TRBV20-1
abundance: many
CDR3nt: TGCAGTGCTAGAGAAGGGGACAGGTGGGGTGCCACAACTAATGAAAAACTGTTTTTT
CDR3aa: CSAREGDRWGATTNEKLFF

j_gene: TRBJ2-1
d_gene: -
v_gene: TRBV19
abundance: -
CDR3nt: TGTGCCAGTAGGCAGGCGGGAAACAATGAGCAGTTCTTC
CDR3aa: CASRQAGNNEQFF

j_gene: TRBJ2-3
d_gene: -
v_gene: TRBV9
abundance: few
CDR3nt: TGTGCCAGCAGCGTAGCAGGGGGAGGTATAGATACGCAGTATTTT
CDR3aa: CASSVAGGGIDTQYF

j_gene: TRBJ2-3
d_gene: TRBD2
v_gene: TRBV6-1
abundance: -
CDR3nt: TGTGCCAGCCTCAGCGGGAGCCCTAGCACAGATACGCAGTATTTT
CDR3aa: CASLSGSPSTDTQYF

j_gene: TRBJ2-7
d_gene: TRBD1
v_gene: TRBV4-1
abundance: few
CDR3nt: TGCGCCAGCAGCTCCGGGACAGGGGAGCAGTACTTC
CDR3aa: CASSSGTGEQYF

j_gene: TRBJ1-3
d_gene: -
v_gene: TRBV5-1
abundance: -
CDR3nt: TGCGCCAGCGGCTTGAGCCTCACCTCCTCTGGAAACACCATATATTTT
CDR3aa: CASGLSLTSSGNTIYF

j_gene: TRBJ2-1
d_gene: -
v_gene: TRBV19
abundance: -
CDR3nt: TGTGCCAGTAGTATAAGAGGGTCCGTCTACAATGAGCAGTTCTTC
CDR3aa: CASSIRGSVYNEQFF

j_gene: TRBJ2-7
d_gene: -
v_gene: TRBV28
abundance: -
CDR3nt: TGTGCCAGCAGCAATGCGGGCTACGAGCAGTACTTC
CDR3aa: CASSNAGYEQYF

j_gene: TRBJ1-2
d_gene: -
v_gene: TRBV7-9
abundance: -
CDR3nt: TGTGCCAGCAGCTTACGGGGTCGCGACTATGGCTACACCTTC
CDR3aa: CASSLRGRDYGYTF

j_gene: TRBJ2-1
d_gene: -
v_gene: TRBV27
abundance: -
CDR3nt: TGTGCCAGCAGTTTATCGTGGAACAATGAGCAGTTCTTC
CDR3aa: CASSLSWNNEQFF

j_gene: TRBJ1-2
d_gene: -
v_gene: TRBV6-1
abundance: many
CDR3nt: TGTGCCAGCAGTGAAGCCCCGGGGAGGGGAGGTGATGGCTACACCTTC
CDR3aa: CASSEAPGRGGDGYTF